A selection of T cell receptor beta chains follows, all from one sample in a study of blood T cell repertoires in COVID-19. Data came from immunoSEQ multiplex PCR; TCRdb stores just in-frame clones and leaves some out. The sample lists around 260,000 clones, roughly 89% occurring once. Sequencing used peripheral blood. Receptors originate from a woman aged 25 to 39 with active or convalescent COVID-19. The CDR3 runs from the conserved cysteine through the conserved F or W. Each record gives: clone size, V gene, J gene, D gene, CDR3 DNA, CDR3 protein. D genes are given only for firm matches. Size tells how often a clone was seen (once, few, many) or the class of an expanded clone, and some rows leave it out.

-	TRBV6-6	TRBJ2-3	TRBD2	TGTGCCAGCAGTTACGGGCGGGGGGTGACCACAGATACGCAGTATTTT	CASSYGRGVTTDTQYF
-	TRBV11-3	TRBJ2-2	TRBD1	TGTGCCAGCAGCCCCCGGACAGGGGGGAACACCGGGGAGCTGTTTTTT	CASSPRTGGNTGELFF
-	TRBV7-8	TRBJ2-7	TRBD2	TGTGCCAGCAGCTTAATACTAGCGATCAACGAGCAGTACTTC	CASSLILAINEQYF
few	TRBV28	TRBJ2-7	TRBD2	TGTGCCAGCAGCTCTGGCGGGGGGGCTGGTTACGAGCAGTACTTC	CASSSGGGAGYEQYF
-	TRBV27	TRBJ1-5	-	TGTGCCAGCAGCTCTGTTAGTAGCAATCAGCCCCAGCATTTT	CASSSVSSNQPQHF
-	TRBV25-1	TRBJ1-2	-	TGTGCCAGCAGTGCGAAGGATGCCCTATTCGGGGGCTACACCTTC	CASSAKDALFGGYTF
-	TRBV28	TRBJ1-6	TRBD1	TGTGCCAGCAGCCACAGGGGAACAAGGGATTCACCCCTCCACTTT	CASSHRGTRDSPLHF
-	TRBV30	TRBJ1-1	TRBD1	TGTGCCTGGACCCAGGGGGGAGCCACTGAAGCTTTCTTT	CAWTQGGATEAFF
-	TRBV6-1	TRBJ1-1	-	TGTGCCAGCAGTTATAATTCGGGAGCTTTCTTT	CASSYNSGAFF
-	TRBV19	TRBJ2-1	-	TGTGCCAGTACCCTGGGGAGGGGGGCATTCAATGAGCAGTTCTTC	CASTLGRGAFNEQFF
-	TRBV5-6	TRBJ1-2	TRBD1	TGTGCCAGCAGCTTGGGACAGGGGGTTCTCTATGGCTACACCTTC	CASSLGQGVLYGYTF
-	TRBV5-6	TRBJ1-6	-	TGTGCCAGCAGCTTAGCCCCGGGACAATTTAGTTCACCCCTCCACTTT	CASSLAPGQFSSPLHF
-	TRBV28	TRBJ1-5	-	TGTGCCAGCAGTCACGGGGGGAGTTCTAATCAGCCCCAGCATTTT	CASSHGGSSNQPQHF
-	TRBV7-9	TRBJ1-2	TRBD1	TGTGCCAGCAGCCCCCGGACAGGGTCTAACTATGGCTACACCTTC	CASSPRTGSNYGYTF
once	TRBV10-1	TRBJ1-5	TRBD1	TGCGCCAGCAGACCCGGACAGGGTGACGGCAATCAGCCCCAGCATTTT	CASRPGQGDGNQPQHF
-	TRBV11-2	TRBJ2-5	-	TGTGCCAGCAGCCCACAAGAGACCCAGTACTTC	CASSPQETQYF
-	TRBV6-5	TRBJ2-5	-	TGTGCCAGCAGTCCTCTCTCAGGGATCCAGTACTTC	CASSPLSGIQYF
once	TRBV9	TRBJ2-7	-	TGTGCCAGCAGCCCTCACTTGGGGGCCCAATCGCAGTACTTC	CASSPHLGAQSQYF
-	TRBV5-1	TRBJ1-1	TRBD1	TGCGCCAGCAGCTTGGAGACAGGGGCTCCTGAAGCTTTCTTT	CASSLETGAPEAFF
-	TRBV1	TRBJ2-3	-	TGCACCAGCAGCCAATTCTCCGCGGGGGGGCGCAGCACAGATACGCAGTATTTT	CTSSQFSAGGRSTDTQYF
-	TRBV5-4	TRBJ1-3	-	TGTGCCAGCAGCTTGTCAGGGCCTTCTGGAAACACCATATATTTT	CASSLSGPSGNTIYF
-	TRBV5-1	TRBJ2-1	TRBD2	TGCGCCAGCAGCTTGGCCCCAGCGGGGGTTATGAATGAGCAGTTCTTC	CASSLAPAGVMNEQFF
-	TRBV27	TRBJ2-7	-	TGTGCCAGCAGTCTATCGAGGGTTACGGAGCAGTACTTC	CASSLSRVTEQYF
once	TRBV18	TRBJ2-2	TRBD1	TGTGCCAGCTCCCCTAAACAGGGGTCGGTATCCGGGGAGCTGTTTTTT	CASSPKQGSVSGELFF
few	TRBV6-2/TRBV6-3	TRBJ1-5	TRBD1	TGTGCCAGCAGTTCCGACACAGGGGGTCAGCCCCAGCATTTT	CASSSDTGGQPQHF
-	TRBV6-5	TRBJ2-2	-	TGTGCCAGCAGGACTACCCTCAACACCGGGGAGCTGTTTTTT	CASRTTLNTGELFF
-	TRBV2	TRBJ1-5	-	TGTGCCAGCAGTGGTCGGACAGAAAATCAGCCCCAGCATTTT	CASSGRTENQPQHF
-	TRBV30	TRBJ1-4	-	TGTGCCTGGAGTGTAGGAGGCAGTAATGAAAAACTGTTTTTT	CAWSVGGSNEKLFF
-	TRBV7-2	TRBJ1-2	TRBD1	TGTGCCAGCAGCTGGGACAGCCCACCTCTTTACTATGGCTACACCTTC	CASSWDSPPLYYGYTF
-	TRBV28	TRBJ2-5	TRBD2	TGTGCCAGCAGCCCGTCCCCGTCTAGCGGGGGGGCGTCGGGGTCCCAGTACTTC	CASSPSPSSGGASGSQYF
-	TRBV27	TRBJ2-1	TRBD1	TGTGCCAGCAGCCCGACCGGGACAGGGGTCAATGAGCAGTTCTTC	CASSPTGTGVNEQFF
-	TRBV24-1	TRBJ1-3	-	TGTGCCACCAGTGATTTAGGTAATGGACTTGGAAACACCATATATTTT	CATSDLGNGLGNTIYF
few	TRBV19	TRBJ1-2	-	TGTGCCAGTAGTGGATACAGCAACTATGGCTACACCTTC	CASSGYSNYGYTF
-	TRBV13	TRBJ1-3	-	TGTGCCAGTTTTCCTAGGGGGGGAAACACCATATATTTT	CASFPRGGNTIYF
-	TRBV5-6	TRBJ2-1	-	TGTGCCAGCAGCTTGCAGGGCGATGAGCAGTTCTTC	CASSLQGDEQFF
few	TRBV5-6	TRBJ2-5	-	TGTGCCAGCAGCCCACCGGAAGGGGGAAGGCGAGAGACCCAGTACTTC	CASSPPEGGRRETQYF
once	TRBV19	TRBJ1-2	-	TGTGCCAGTAGTATAGATGAGGGCTTGCGCTATGGCTACACCTTC	CASSIDEGLRYGYTF
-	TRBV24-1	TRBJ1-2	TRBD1	TGTGCCACCAGTGATAGGGACAGAAGGACCGGCTACACCTTC	CATSDRDRRTGYTF
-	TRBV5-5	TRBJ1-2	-	TGTGCCAGCAGCTTGACGGTAGTCGGCGGCTACTATGGCTACACCTTC	CASSLTVVGGYYGYTF
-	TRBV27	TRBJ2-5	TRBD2	TGTGCCAGCAGTTTCTCCGGGACTAAGACCCAGTACTTC	CASSFSGTKTQYF
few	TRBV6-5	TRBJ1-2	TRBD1	TGTGCCAGCAGTTACTCGACAGGGAACTATGGCTACACCTTC	CASSYSTGNYGYTF